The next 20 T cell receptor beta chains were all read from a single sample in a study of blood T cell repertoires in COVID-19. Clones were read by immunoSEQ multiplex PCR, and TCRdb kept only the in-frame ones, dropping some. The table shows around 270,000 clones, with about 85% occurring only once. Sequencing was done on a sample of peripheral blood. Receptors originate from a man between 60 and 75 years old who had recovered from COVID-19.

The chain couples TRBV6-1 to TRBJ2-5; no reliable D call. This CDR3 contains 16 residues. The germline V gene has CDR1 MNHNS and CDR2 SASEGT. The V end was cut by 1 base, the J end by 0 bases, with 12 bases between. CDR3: CASSEGVRRYQETQYF. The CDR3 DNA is TGTGCCAGCAGTGAAGGGGTGAGGCGGTACCAAGAGACCCAGTACTTC.

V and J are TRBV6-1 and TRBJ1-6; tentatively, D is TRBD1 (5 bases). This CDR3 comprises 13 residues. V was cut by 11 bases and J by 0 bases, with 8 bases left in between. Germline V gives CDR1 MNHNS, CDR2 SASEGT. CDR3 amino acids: CAGGGSYNSPLHF. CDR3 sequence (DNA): TGTGCCGGCGGGGGCTCCTATAATTCACCCCTCCACTTT.

CDR3 nucleotides: TGTGCCAGCAGTTTAGGAGGGTATGAGGGCACAGATACGCAGTATTTT. Its translation is CASSLGGYEGTDTQYF. The chain couples TRBV28 to TRBJ2-3, with a possible D match to TRBD2 (6 bases). CDR1 MDHEN and CDR2 SYDVKM come from the germline V gene. The germline V and J ends were trimmed by 2 bases and 1 base, with 13 bases remaining between them. The CDR3 has 16 residues.

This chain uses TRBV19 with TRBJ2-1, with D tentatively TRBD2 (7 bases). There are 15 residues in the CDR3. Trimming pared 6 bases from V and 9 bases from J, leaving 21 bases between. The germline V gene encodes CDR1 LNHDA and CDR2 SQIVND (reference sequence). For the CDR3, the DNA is TGTGCCAGTAGCCGTCTGGGGGGGGGCCCCGGTGAGCAGTTCTTC. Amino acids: CASSRLGGGPGEQFF.

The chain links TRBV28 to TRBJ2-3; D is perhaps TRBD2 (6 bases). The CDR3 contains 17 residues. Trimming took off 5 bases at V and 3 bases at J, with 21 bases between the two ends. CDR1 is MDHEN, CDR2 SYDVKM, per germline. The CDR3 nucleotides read TGTGCCAGCAGTAGGACCCAAATGGGGGGAAGGACAGATACGCAGTATTTT. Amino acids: CASSRTQMGGRTDTQYF.

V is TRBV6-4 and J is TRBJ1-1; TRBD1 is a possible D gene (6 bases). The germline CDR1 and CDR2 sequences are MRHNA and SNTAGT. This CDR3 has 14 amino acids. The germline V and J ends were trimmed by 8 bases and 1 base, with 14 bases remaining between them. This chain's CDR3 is CASEGGFKNTEAFF. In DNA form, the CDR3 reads TGTGCCAGCGAGGGGGGGTTCAAGAACACTGAAGCTTTCTTT.

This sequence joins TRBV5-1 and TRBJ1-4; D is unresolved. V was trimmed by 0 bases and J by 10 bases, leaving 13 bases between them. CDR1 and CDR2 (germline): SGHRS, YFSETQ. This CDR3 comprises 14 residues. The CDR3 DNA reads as TGCGCCAGCAGCTTGGCCGAAATCTCGGGAAAACTGTTTTTT. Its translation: CASSLAEISGKLFF.

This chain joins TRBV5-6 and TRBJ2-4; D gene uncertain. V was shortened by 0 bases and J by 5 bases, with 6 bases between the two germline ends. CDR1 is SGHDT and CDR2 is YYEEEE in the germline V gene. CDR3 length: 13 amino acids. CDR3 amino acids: CASSLVSENIQYF. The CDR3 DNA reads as TGTGCCAGCAGCTTGGTGTCAGAAAACATTCAGTACTTC.

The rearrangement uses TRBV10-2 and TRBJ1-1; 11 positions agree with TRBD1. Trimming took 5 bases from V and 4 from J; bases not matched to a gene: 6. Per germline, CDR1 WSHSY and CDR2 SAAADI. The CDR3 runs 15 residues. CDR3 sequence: CASSRKGQGVTEAFF. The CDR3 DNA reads TGCGCCAGCAGTAGAAAGGGACAGGGGGTCACTGAAGCTTTCTTT.

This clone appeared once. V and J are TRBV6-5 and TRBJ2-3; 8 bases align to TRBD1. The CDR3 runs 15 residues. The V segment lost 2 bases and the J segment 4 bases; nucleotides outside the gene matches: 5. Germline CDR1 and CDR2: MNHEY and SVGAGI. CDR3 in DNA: TGTGCCAGCAGTTACGGCGGGACAGGAGCAGATACGCAGTATTTT. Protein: CASSYGGTGADTQYF.

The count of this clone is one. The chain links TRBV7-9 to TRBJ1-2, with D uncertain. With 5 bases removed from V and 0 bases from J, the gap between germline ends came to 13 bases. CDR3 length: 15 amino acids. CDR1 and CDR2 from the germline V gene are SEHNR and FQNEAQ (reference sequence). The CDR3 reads CASSRSRGANYGYTF. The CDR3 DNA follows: TGTGCCAGCAGCCGCTCCCGGGGTGCTAACTATGGCTACACCTTC. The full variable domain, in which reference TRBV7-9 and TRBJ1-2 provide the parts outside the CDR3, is DTGVSQNPRHKITKRGQNVTFRCDPISEHNRLYWYRQTLGQGPEFLTYFQNEAQLEKSRLLSDRFSAERPKGSFSTLEIQRTEQGDSAMYLCASSRSRGANYGYTFGSGTRLTVV.

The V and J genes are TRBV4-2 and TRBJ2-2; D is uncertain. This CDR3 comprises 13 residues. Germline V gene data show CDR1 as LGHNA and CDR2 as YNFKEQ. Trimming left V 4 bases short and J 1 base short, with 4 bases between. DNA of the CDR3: TGTGCCAGCAGCCCAAAGAACACCGGGGAGCTGTTTTTT. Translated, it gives CASSPKNTGELFF.

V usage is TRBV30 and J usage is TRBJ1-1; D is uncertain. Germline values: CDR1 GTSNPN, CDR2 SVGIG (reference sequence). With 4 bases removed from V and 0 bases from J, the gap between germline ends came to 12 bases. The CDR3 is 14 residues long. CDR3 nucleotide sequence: TGTGCCTGGATTTCCCGGGTCCTGAACACTGAAGCTTTCTTT. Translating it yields CAWISRVLNTEAFF.

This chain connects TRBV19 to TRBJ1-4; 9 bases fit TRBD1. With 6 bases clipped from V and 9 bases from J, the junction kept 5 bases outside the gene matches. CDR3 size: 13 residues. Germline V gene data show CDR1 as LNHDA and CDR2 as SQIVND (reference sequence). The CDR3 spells CASRRQGEKKLFF. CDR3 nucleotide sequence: TGTGCCAGTAGGAGACAGGGGGAGAAAAAACTGTTTTTT.

Here the CDR3 DNA reads TGTGCTAGTGGTTACACGACCCTACCTCGACAGGGGAACGTCGGGGGCTACACCTTC. Its translation is CASGYTTLPRQGNVGGYTF. The chain joins TRBV12-5 to TRBJ1-2; 8 bases are shared with TRBD1. This CDR3 has 19 amino acids. Germline loops: CDR1 LGHNT, CDR2 FRNRAP. V dropped 4 bases and J dropped 8; count of bases not matched to a gene: 24.

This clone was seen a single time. The CDR3 reads CASSQGWGGRTTGELFF. The CDR3 DNA sequence: TGTGCCAGCAGCCAAGGTTGGGGGGGGCGCACCACCGGGGAGCTGTTTTTT. This chain joins TRBV9 and TRBJ2-2, with a tentative D call TRBD2 (7 bases). V was shortened by 4 bases and J by 4 bases, with 20 bases between the two germline ends. The CDR3 is made up of 17 amino acids. Germline values: CDR1 SGDLS, CDR2 YYNGEE.

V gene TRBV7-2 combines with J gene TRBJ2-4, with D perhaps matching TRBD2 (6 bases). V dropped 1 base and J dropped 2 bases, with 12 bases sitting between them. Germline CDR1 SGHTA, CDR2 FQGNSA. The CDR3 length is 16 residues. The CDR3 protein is CASSLVGAGTKNIQYF. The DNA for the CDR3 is TGTGCCAGCAGCTTAGTTGGCGCGGGAACCAAAAACATTCAGTACTTC.

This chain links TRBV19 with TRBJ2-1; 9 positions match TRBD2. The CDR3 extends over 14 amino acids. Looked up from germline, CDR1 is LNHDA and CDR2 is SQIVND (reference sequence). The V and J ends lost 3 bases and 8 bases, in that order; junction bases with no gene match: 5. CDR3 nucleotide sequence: TGTGCCAGTAGTATCGGGACTAGCATCGATGAGCAGTTCTTC. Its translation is CASSIGTSIDEQFF.

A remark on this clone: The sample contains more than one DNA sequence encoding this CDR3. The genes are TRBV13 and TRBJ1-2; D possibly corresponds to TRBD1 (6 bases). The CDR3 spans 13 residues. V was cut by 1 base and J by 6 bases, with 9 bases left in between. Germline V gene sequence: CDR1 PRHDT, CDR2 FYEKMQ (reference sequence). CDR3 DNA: TGTGCCAGCAGCTTAGAAGGGGGGGATGGCTACACCTTC. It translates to CASSLEGGDGYTF.

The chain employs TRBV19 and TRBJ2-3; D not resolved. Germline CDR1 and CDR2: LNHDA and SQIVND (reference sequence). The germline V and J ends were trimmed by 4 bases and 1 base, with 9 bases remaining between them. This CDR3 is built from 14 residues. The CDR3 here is CASSRNSRTDTQYF. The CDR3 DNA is TGTGCCAGTAGTAGGAACAGTCGCACAGATACGCAGTATTTT. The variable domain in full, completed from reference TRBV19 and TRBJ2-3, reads DGGITQSPKYLFRKEGQNVTLSCEQNLNHDAMYWYRQDPGQGLRLIYYSQIVNDFQKGDIAEGYSVSREKKESFPLTVTSAQKNPTAFYLCASSRNSRTDTQYFGPGTRLTVL.